Described below is a single T cell receptor beta chain sequence and its context. Assay used: immunoSEQ multiplex PCR; TCRdb lists only in-frame clones, some missing. The repertoire holds some 300,000 clones, with around 90% as singletons. This specimen comes from a study of blood T cell repertoires in COVID-19. Study in general: In each case, the material was cDNA or gDNA derived from T cells, B-cell-depleted T cells, or PBMCs.

Germline values: CDR1 SQVTM, CDR2 ANQGSEA. The CDR3 runs to 13 residues. The V and J ends lost 2 bases and 2 bases respectively, with 7 bases between them. The chain couples TRBV29-1 to TRBJ2-1; D uncertain. Sequencing was carried out using PBMCs or T cells enriched from blood (not recorded which). This TCR was recovered from a woman between 55 and 75 years old in a cohort exposed to, infected with or recovered from COVID-19 (not recorded which). CDR3 bases: TGCAGCGTTGAATTGGCCGCCTACAATGAGCAGTTCTTC. It codes for CSVELAAYNEQFF.